This TCR beta chain was observed in a study of neurological immune-mediated disorders. The unsorted libraries were produced from 2 million PBMCs held at -80 C. This clonotype was counted many times. Each TCR transcript was tagged with a 10-nucleotide random UMI during 5'RACE. TCRdb recomputed calls from the 5' RACE reads with MiXCR, one row per CDR3 protein. In the table there are under 40,000 distinct CDR3 sequences, roughly 7% of which are singletons. Sequenced input: PBMCs. The TCR sequence derives from a woman in her thirties or forties in good health.

CDR3 loop: CATWENTEAFF. The CDR3 DNA is TGTGCCACCTGGGAGAACACTGAAGCTTTCTTT. The chain recombines TRBV10-3 with TRBJ1-1; D gene uncertain. The CDR3 covers 11 residues. Trimming cost V 10 bases and J 1 base, with 7 bases left between them. From germline, CDR1 is ENHRY and CDR2 SYGVKD.